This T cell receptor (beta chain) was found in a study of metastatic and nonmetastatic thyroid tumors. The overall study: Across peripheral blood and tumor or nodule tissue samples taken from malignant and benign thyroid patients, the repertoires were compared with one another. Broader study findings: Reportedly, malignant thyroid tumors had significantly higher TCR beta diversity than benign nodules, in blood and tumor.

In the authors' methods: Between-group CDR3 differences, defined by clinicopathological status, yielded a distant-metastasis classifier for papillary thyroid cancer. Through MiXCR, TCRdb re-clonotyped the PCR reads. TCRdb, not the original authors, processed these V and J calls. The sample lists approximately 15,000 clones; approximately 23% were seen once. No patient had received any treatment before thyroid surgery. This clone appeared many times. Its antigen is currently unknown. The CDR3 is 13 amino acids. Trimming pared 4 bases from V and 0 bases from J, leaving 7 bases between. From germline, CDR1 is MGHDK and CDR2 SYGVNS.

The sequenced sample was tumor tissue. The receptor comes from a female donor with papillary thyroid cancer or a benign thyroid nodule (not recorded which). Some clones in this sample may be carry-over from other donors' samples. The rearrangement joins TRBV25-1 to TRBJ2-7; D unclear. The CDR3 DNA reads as TGTGCCAGCAGTGGACCTGACTCCTACGAGCAGTACTTC. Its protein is CASSGPDSYEQYF.